Described below is a single T cell receptor beta chain sequence and its context. What this receptor recognizes is not known. No much larger clonotype is one base removed from it; base qualities were not supplied. The sample is drawn from a study of early stage breast cancer tumors (TCRdb year 2017). Looking at the study overall: Of the roughly 17 invasive breast tumors, roughly 13 were found to be estrogen receptor-positive, progesterone receptor-positive and HER2-negative. Of the approximately 12 ER+/PR+/HER2- tumors, eight were classified as invasive ductal carcinomas and four as invasive lobular carcinomas. On average, each sample had approximately 9.2-fold read coverage. A total of 2.5 million to 3 million templates, representing approximately 1,100,000 unique clonotypes, were detected across all samples. The paper as a whole reports these results and caveats: Compared with adjacent normal breast tissue, tumors had higher clonality and 2.5 to 3-fold greater T cell density. Greater similarity was observed between blood and normal breast repertoires than between blood and tumor repertoires, and tumor was distinguished from normal in about 90% of the 16 patients when each tissue was compared with blood. Chain pairing and functional markers such as CD4, CD8 and FOXP3 were not captured by bulk genomic DNA sequencing of unsorted cells. Enriched TCRB sequences shared across patients were found to be mostly commonly generated sequences that were unlikely to play an important role in the tumor microenvironment. Because the cohort was small, analysis by tumor subtype was not possible.

Two independent genomic DNA replicates were amplified for each sample, with around 0.5 ug used for blood and about 1.5 ug for tumor or normal breast. TCRB sequencing of genomic DNA was carried out with the ImmunoSeq Intro kit according to the manufacturer's instructions. For absolute quantification, the roughly 30-cycle multiplex PCR included proprietary primers along with spike-in control sequences. An 87-bp fragment spanning the CDR3 and flanking V and J genes was sequenced with single-end 150-bp reads. Seven samples, each with two replicates, were multiplexed per lane of an Illumina MiSeq using version 3.0 chemistry. Per the source publication's procedure: The vendor's proprietary pipeline handled the raw data processing, merging both replicates into a single result for each sample. A clonotype was defined as productive rearrangements that share the same V-gene family, CDR3 amino acid sequence and J-gene segment. To compute clonality, the normalized Shannon entropy (Pielou evenness) of TCRB abundances was subtracted from 1. To estimate T cell density, the total number of templates was divided by the number of input cells, which was inferred from the amount of DNA input. Recon was used with default parameters to estimate total repertoire diversity and clonality. Tumor-enriched clonotypes were defined as having over 0.1% abundance in tumor and at least 32-fold higher abundance than in normal breast. TCRdb provides this immuneACCESS table in a form limited to in-frame rearrangements. Some clones are lacking; in checked studies, under half of them reflect an unresolved V gene, and why the rest are absent is not known. From that table come the V and J calls and clone size; the DNA was used to work out D and trimming. Present in this sample are under 8,500 clones, about 62% of which were seen just once. The ten biggest clones cover 13% of the sample.

Sequences LGHNT (CDR1) and FRNRAP (CDR2) are obtained from the germline V gene. Reading from cysteine to phenylalanine, the CDR3 counts 16 amino acids. Left in the record is the CDR3 DNA by itself, 48 bases read in frame from the first base. The junction shows trimming of 5 bases on V and 1 base on J, plus 15 bases between the germline ends. Adjacent normal breast tissue was collected about 1.9-4 cm away from the tumor, rinsed in PBS and stored in prechilled RNAlater. Because normal breast tissue has high lipid content and low cell density, getting sufficient DNA from normal breast tissue often required about 95-340 mg of tissue. The study profiled bulk TCR beta-chain repertoires in matched peripheral blood, tumor and adjacent normal breast tissue taken from over 15 patients with early-stage breast cancer. The Qiagen AllPrep DNA/RNA Mini kit was used to extract genomic DNA.

Specimen: normal breast tissue next to the tumor. This clonotype was obtained from a person aged 50-59 years with breast cancer. The rearrangement joined TRBV12-5 to TRBJ1-3; possibly the D gene is TRBD1, per 5 matching bases. The nucleotide sequence is TGTGCTAGTGGTCCGACAGAAATCAAGTCTGGAAACACCATATATTTT. Translated, this gives CASGPTEIKSGNTIYF.